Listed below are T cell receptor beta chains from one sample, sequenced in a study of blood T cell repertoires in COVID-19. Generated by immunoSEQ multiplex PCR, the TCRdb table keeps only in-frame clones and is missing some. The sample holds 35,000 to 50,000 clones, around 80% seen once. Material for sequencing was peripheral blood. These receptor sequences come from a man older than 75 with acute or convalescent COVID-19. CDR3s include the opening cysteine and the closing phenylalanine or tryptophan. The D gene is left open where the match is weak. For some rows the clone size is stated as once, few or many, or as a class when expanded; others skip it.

DNA: TGTGCCAGCTCACTCATCCCGGGACAGGGGGCAGGAGAGACCCAGTACTTC
CDR3: CASSLIPGQGAGETQYF
D: TRBD1
size: -
J: TRBJ2-5
V: TRBV18

DNA: TGCGCCAGCAGCTTTACAAGAAACACTGAAGCTTTCTTT
CDR3: CASSFTRNTEAFF
D: -
size: -
J: TRBJ1-1
V: TRBV5-1

DNA: TGTGCCAGCAGCTTAGGTCATGCAGGGTGGATCTATGGCTACACCTTC
CDR3: CASSLGHAGWIYGYTF
D: -
size: -
J: TRBJ1-2
V: TRBV7-2

DNA: TGTGCCAGCTCACCTATAGAATCCACAGATACGCAGTATTTT
CDR3: CASSPIESTDTQYF
D: -
size: -
J: TRBJ2-3
V: TRBV18

DNA: TGTGCCAGCAGCTTCGAACAGGGGGGTGAAAAACTGTTTTTT
CDR3: CASSFEQGGEKLFF
D: TRBD1
size: once
J: TRBJ1-4
V: TRBV7-9

DNA: TGTGCCAGCAGCTCGGCGGGAGATGCAGATACGCAGTATTTT
CDR3: CASSSAGDADTQYF
D: TRBD2
size: -
J: TRBJ2-3
V: TRBV7-3

DNA: TGTGCCACAGGACAGGCACCAGGTACGCAGTATTTT
CDR3: CATGQAPGTQYF
D: TRBD1
size: -
J: TRBJ2-3
V: TRBV28

DNA: TGTGCCAGCAGCTTGGCCCTCCTAGCGGGAGGAGTCACCGGTGGTAATGAGCAGTTCTTC
CDR3: CASSLALLAGGVTGGNEQFF
D: TRBD2
size: -
J: TRBJ2-1
V: TRBV5-4

DNA: TGTGCCAGCAGCTTAGACAGTGCCGGGGAGCTGTTTTTT
CDR3: CASSLDSAGELFF
D: -
size: -
J: TRBJ2-2
V: TRBV7-9

DNA: TGCGCCAGCAGCACCGGACAGGGGGGGTCCACTGAAGCTTTCTTT
CDR3: CASSTGQGGSTEAFF
D: TRBD1
size: -
J: TRBJ1-1
V: TRBV5-1

DNA: TGTGCCAGCTGCCTGGACAGGGGAGACACTGAAGCTTTCTTT
CDR3: CASCLDRGDTEAFF
D: TRBD1
size: -
J: TRBJ1-1
V: TRBV18

DNA: TGCGCCAGCAGCCAAGAACGTTTCCTGGGCCAGGGCGTAACAGTTTTCGGCTACACCTTC
CDR3: CASSQERFLGQGVTVFGYTF
D: -
size: -
J: TRBJ1-2
V: TRBV4-1

DNA: TGTGCCAGCAGTTTATCGGGGAGTCAGCCCCAGCATTTT
CDR3: CASSLSGSQPQHF
D: -
size: -
J: TRBJ1-5
V: TRBV27

DNA: TGTGCCAGCAGTACGGGGGACAGGGGTTCCTACGAGCAGTACTTC
CDR3: CASSTGDRGSYEQYF
D: TRBD1
size: -
J: TRBJ2-7
V: TRBV6-5

DNA: TGTGCCAGCAGCTTAAGGGAGGGCGGCGCAGATACGCAGTATTTT
CDR3: CASSLREGGADTQYF
D: TRBD2
size: -
J: TRBJ2-3
V: TRBV11-2

DNA: TGTGCCAGCAGCCCCCGTGAGGAATACAATGAGCAGTTCTTC
CDR3: CASSPREEYNEQFF
D: -
size: -
J: TRBJ2-1
V: TRBV9

DNA: TGTGCCAGCAGTGAAGGTAGCGGAGCCACCTACGAGCAGTACTTC
CDR3: CASSEGSGATYEQYF
D: -
size: -
J: TRBJ2-7
V: TRBV2

DNA: TGTGCCAGCAGTCCCTATATAGAGGAGACCCAGTACTTC
CDR3: CASSPYIEETQYF
D: -
size: once
J: TRBJ2-5
V: TRBV27

DNA: TGTGCCAGCAGCGTCAGCGGGAGGAGCTCCTACAATGAGCAGTTCTTC
CDR3: CASSVSGRSSYNEQFF
D: TRBD2
size: -
J: TRBJ2-1
V: TRBV9

DNA: TGTGCCAGCAGCCTGACTAGCGGGAGTGGGGCAGATACGCAGTATTTT
CDR3: CASSLTSGSGADTQYF
D: TRBD2
size: many
J: TRBJ2-3
V: TRBV3-1/TRBV3-2

DNA: TGTGCCAGCAGTGGCCGGGGTTGGCAAGAGACCCAGTACTTC
CDR3: CASSGRGWQETQYF
D: -
size: -
J: TRBJ2-5
V: TRBV2

DNA: TGTGCCAGCAGCTTTTCCCGGAACACTGAAGCTTTCTTT
CDR3: CASSFSRNTEAFF
D: -
size: -
J: TRBJ1-1
V: TRBV7-7

DNA: TGTGCCAGCAGCTTAGATATTTCAGGGACTAACTATGGCTACACCTTC
CDR3: CASSLDISGTNYGYTF
D: -
size: -
J: TRBJ1-2
V: TRBV11-2

DNA: TGTGCCAGCACCGACAGATACGGGGGCTACACCTTC
CDR3: CASTDRYGGYTF
D: -
size: -
J: TRBJ1-2
V: TRBV6-6

DNA: TGTGCCAGCAGCCGGGACACCGGGGCCACCTACGAGCAGTACTTC
CDR3: CASSRDTGATYEQYF
D: -
size: -
J: TRBJ2-7
V: TRBV6-5

DNA: TGTGCCAGCAGCCAAGGTCCCAAAGCGGGAGGGGATACGCAGTATTTT
CDR3: CASSQGPKAGGDTQYF
D: TRBD2
size: -
J: TRBJ2-3
V: TRBV3-1/TRBV3-2

DNA: TGCAGCGTCCTCCGGACGGGGAGCGAGACCCAGTACTTC
CDR3: CSVLRTGSETQYF
D: -
size: -
J: TRBJ2-5
V: TRBV29-1

DNA: TGTGCCAGCAGTTTATCAGGGTTCGTGGTAAACACTGAAGCTTTCTTT
CDR3: CASSLSGFVVNTEAFF
D: -
size: few
J: TRBJ1-1
V: TRBV28

DNA: TGTGCCATCAGTGAGGATGGCCGACCCCAAGGGGCCCAGCATTTT
CDR3: CAISEDGRPQGAQHF
D: -
size: -
J: TRBJ1-5
V: TRBV10-3

DNA: TGTGCCAGCTGGACCGAGAGGGATCAGCCCCAGCATTTT
CDR3: CASWTERDQPQHF
D: -
size: -
J: TRBJ1-5
V: TRBV28

DNA: TGTGCCAGCTCTCCACAGGGGAACGAGCAGTACTTC
CDR3: CASSPQGNEQYF
D: TRBD1
size: -
J: TRBJ2-7
V: TRBV18

DNA: TGTGCCAGCAGTGGCGACAGGGGCAGTAATCAGCCCCAGCATTTT
CDR3: CASSGDRGSNQPQHF
D: TRBD1
size: -
J: TRBJ1-5
V: TRBV28

DNA: TGTGCCAGCAGCTTGGGACAGGGGGTGGTAACGGAGCAGTTCTTC
CDR3: CASSLGQGVVTEQFF
D: TRBD1
size: -
J: TRBJ2-1
V: TRBV11-2

DNA: TGTGCCAGCAGCCGGACAGGGAGGTTGATTACTGAAAAACTGTTTTTT
CDR3: CASSRTGRLITEKLFF
D: TRBD1
size: once
J: TRBJ1-4
V: TRBV3-1/TRBV3-2

DNA: TGTGCCAGCAGCCAAGGGACAGTAACGAACACTGAAGCTTTCTTT
CDR3: CASSQGTVTNTEAFF
D: -
size: -
J: TRBJ1-1
V: TRBV3-1/TRBV3-2

DNA: TGTGCCAGCAGTTTCAGAACAGGGGCGATCAATGAGCAGTTCTTC
CDR3: CASSFRTGAINEQFF
D: TRBD1
size: -
J: TRBJ2-1
V: TRBV6-5

DNA: TGTGCCAGCAGTTTAACAGGGAAGGGCTACACCTTC
CDR3: CASSLTGKGYTF
D: -
size: -
J: TRBJ1-2
V: TRBV27

DNA: TGTGCCAGCAGTCGGACAAACACTGAAGCTTTCTTT
CDR3: CASSRTNTEAFF
D: -
size: -
J: TRBJ1-1
V: TRBV6-5

DNA: TGTGCCAGTAGCAATAATCCCGGACAGGGGGCATGGGAGCAGTACTTC
CDR3: CASSNNPGQGAWEQYF
D: TRBD1
size: few
J: TRBJ2-7
V: TRBV19

DNA: TGCGCCAGCAGCCGGGACTACGAGCAGTACTTC
CDR3: CASSRDYEQYF
D: -
size: once
J: TRBJ2-7
V: TRBV5-1

DNA: TGTGCCAGCAGCTTGGAGCGCAGAACGTATGGCTACACCTTC
CDR3: CASSLERRTYGYTF
D: -
size: -
J: TRBJ1-2
V: TRBV5-6